This T cell receptor beta chain was captured in a study of T-cell reconstitution after alpha-beta-depleted transplantation in children. Overall study findings and caveats: Several hundred graft clones that had expanded were reportedly the source of alpha-beta T cells about two months after transplant.

The V gene's germline CDR1 is SEHNR and CDR2 FQNEAQ (reference sequence). V gave up 1 base and J gave up 1 base; unmatched junction bases: 3. The CDR3 extends over 16 amino acids. Preparation of the TCRbeta library was carried out with unique molecular identifiers. One entry per CDR3 protein, called by TCRdb with MiXCR from the PCR reads. The table lists roughly 500,000 distinct CDR3 sequences, more than 9% of them singletons. On this clonotype itself: No antigen is known for it.

This receptor was obtained from a child younger than 10 with inherited bone marrow failure, due to receive a stem cell transplant. Specimen: PBMCs, collected before TCRalphabeta/CD19-depleted stem cell transplant. V and J are TRBV7-9 and TRBJ2-4; the match to TRBD1 covers 8 bases. The CDR3 loop is CASSLETGDAKNIQYF. The CDR3 DNA is TGTGCCAGCAGCTTAGAGACAGGGGACGCCAAAAACATTCAGTACTTC.